There are many counts of the clone carrying this TCR beta chain. This sample stems from a study of regulatory T cells in long-lasting Graves disease. V was shortened by 5 bases and J by 6 bases, with 10 bases between the two germline ends. The CDR3 contains 12 residues. Germline V gene lookup returns CDR1 SGHVS and CDR2 FQNEAQ. Time point in this sample: newly diagnosed GD, antithyroid drugs for less than 3 months. Extracted PBMC RNA gave rise to the TCR library. According to the study, TCR beta libraries were built with iRepertoire HTBI primers and CDR3-region Arm-PCR. MiXCR, applied by TCRdb to the multiplex PCR reads, yields one record per CDR3 protein. This sample yields a few hundred thousand distinct CDR3 sequences, of which 12% are seen a single time; around 18% belongs to the top ten. These records were also assigned to another study, of T cells in Graves' hyperthyroidism and ophthalmopathy. As reported in that work: The authors deemed Graves' hyperthyroidism stable absent ophthalmopathy progression within 18 months. In the analysis, a 13 V-J model separated ophthalmopathy from stable hyperthyroidism.

The TCR sequence derives from a woman younger than 30 with Graves disease. The rearrangement links TRBV7-8 to TRBJ1-2, with D maybe TRBD1 (5 bases). The sample consisted of peripheral blood mononuclear cells (PBMCs), taken at new diagnosis, from a patient treated with antithyroid drugs. CDR3 region: CASSPEGNGYTF. CDR3 DNA: TGTGCCAGCAGCCCCGAGGGGAATGGCTACACCTTC.